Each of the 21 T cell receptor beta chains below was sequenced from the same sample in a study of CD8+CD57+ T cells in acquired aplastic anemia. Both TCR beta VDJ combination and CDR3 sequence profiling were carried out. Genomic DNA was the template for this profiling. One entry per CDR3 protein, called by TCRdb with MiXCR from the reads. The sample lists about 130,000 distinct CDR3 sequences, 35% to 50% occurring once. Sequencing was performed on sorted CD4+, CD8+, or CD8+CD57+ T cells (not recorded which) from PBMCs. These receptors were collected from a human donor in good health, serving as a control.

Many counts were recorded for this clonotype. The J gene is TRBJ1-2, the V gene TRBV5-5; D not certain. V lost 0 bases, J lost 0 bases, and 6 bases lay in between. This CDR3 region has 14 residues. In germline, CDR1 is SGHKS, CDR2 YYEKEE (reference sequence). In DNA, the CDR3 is TGTGCCAGCAGCTTGGTGGGGACTAACTATGGCTACACCTTC. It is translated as CASSLVGTNYGYTF.

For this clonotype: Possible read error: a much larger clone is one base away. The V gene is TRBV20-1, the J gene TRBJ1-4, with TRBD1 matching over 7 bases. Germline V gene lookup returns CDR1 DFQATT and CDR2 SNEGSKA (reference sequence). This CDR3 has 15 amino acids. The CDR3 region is CSAISGGSTNEKLSF. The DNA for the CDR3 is TGCAGTGCAATCTCAGGGGGTTCAACTAATGAAAAACTGTCTTTT.

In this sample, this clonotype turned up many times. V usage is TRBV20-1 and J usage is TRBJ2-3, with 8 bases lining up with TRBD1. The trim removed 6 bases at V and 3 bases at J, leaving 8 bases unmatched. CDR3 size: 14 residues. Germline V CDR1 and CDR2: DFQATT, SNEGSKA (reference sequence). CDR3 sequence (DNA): TGCAGTGCCGCCGACAGGGGTAATACAGATACGCAGTATTTT. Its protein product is CSAADRGNTDTQYF.

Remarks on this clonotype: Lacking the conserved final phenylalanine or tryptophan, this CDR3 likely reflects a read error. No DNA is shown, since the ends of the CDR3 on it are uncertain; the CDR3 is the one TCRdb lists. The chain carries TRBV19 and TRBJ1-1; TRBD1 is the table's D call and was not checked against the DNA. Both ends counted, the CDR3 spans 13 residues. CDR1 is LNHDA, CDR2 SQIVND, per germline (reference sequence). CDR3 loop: CASSPQDGTEAFS.

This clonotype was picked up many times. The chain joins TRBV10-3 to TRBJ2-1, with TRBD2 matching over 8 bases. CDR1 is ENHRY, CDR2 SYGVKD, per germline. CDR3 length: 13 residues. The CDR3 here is CGSSGSFYNEQFF. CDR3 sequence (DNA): TGTGGCTCAAGCGGGAGTTTCTACAATGAGCAGTTCTTC.

CDR3 in amino acids: CASRRWQAARTDTQYF. For the CDR3, the DNA is TGCGCCAGCAGAAGGTGGCAGGCAGCTCGCACAGATACGCAGTATTTT. V is TRBV5-1 and J is TRBJ2-3; D gene uncertain. CDR1 is SGHRS, CDR2 YFSETQ, per germline. CDR3 size: 16 residues. The V and J ends lost 5 bases and 1 base respectively, with 17 bases between them.

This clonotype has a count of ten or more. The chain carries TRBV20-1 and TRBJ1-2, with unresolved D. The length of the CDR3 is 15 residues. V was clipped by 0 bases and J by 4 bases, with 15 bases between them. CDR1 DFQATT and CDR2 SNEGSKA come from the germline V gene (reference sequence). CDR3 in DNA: TGCAGTGCTAGAGATGGCCGTCTGTACCCCTATGGCTACACCTTC. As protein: CSARDGRLYPYGYTF.

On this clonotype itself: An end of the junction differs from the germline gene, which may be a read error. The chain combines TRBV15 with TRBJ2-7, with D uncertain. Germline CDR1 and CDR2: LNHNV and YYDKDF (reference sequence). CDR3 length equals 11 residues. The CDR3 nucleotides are TGTGCCACCAGAGGCACCCACGAGCAGTGCTTC. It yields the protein CATRGTHEQCF.

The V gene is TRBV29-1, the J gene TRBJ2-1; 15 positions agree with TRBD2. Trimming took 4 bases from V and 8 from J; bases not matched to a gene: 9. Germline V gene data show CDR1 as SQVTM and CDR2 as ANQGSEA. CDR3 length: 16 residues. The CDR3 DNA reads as TGCAGCGTTGCGGGACTAGCGGGGGGCGGGGGAGATGAGCAGTTCTTC. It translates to CSVAGLAGGGGDEQFF.

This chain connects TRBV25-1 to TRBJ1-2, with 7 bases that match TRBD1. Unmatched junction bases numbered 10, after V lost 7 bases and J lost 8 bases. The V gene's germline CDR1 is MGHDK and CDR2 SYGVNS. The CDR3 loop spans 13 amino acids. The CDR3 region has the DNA TGTGCCAGCACAAACCCCACAGGGGACGGCTACACCTTC. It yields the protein CASTNPTGDGYTF.

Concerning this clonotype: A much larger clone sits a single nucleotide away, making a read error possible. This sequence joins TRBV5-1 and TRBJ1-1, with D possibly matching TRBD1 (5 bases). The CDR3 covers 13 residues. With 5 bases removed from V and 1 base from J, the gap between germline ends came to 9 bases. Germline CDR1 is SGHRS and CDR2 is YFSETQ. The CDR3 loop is CASRARGNTEAFF. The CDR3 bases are TGCGCCAGCAGAGCTAGGGGGAACACTGAAGCTTTCTTT.

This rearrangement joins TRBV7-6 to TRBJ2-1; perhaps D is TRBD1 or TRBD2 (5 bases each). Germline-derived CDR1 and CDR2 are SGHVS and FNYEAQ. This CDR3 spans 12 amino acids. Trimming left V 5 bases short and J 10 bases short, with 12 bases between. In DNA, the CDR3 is TGTGCCAGCAGCCACGGCGAGGGGGAGCAGTTCTTC. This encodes CASSHGEGEQFF.

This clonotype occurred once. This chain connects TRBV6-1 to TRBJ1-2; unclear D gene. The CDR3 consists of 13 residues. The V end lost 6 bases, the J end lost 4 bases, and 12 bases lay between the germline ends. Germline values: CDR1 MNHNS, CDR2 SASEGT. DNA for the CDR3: TGTGCCAGCAGCCCCGGGGTCCTCTATGGCTACACCTTC. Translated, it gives CASSPGVLYGYTF.

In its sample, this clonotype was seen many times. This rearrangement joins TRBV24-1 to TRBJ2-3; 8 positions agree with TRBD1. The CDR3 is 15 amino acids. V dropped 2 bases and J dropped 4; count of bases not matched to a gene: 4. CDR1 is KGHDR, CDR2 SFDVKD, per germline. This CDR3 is CATSDWAGGPDTQYF. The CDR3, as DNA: TGTGCCACCAGTGATTGGGCAGGGGGCCCAGATACGCAGTATTTT.

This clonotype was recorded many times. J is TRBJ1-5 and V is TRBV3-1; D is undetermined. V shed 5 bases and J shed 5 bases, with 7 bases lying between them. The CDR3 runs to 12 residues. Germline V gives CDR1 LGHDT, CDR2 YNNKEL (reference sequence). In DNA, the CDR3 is TGTGCCAGCAGCGACGCCGATCAGCCCCAGCATTTT. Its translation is CASSDADQPQHF.

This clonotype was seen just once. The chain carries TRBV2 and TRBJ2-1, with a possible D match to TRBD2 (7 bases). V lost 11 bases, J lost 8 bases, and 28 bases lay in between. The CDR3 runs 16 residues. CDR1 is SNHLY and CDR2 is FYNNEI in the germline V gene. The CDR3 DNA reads TGTGCCTGCACAGGGAAGCCGGGACTACGTCACGATGAGCAGTTCTTC. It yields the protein CACTGKPGLRHDEQFF.

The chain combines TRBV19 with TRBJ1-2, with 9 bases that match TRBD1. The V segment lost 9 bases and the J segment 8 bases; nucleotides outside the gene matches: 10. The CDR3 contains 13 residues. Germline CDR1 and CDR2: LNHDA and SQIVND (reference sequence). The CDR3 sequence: CASRRTGVSGYTF. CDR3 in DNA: TGTGCCAGCAGGAGGACAGGGGTGTCGGGCTACACCTTC.

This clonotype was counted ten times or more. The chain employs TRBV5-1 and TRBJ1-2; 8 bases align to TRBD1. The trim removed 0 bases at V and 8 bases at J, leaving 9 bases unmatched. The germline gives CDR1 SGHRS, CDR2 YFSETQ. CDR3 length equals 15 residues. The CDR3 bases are TGCGCCAGCAGCTTGGGGGCAGGGGGCGCCCGGGGCTACACCTTC. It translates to CASSLGAGGARGYTF.

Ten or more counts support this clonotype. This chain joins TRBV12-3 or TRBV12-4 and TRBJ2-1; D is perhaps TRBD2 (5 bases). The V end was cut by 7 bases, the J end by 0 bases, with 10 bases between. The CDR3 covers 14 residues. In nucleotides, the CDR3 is TGTGCCAGCAAAACGGGGAGCTCCTACAATGAGCAGTTCTTC. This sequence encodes CASKTGSSYNEQFF.

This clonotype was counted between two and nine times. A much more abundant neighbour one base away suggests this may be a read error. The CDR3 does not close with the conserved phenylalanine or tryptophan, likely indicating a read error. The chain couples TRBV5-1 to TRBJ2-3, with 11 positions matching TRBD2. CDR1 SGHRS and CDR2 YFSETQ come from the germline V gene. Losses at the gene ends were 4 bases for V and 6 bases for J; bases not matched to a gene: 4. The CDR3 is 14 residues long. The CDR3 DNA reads TGCGCCAGCAGCCCGGGGACTAGCGGCGATACGCAGTATTCT. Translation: CASSPGTSGDTQYS.

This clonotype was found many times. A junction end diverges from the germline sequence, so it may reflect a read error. CDR3 nucleotides: TGTGCCAGCAGCCAAGATATGGGCTCTCGACAGTTGTTC. It encodes CASSQDMGSRQLF. The J gene is TRBJ1-2, the V gene TRBV3-1; D perhaps matches TRBD1 (5 bases). From germline, CDR1 is LGHDT and CDR2 YNNKEL (reference sequence). The CDR3 spans 13 residues.